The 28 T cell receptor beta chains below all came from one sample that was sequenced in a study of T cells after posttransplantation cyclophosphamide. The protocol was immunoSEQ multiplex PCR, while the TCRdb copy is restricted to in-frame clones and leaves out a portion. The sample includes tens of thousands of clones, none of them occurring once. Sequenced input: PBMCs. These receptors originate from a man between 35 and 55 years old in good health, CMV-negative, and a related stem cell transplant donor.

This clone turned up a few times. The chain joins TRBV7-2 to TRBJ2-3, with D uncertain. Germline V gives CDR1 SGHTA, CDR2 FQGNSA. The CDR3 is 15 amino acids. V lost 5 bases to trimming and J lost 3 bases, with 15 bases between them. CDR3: CASSPSVLSTDTQYF. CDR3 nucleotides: TGTGCCAGCAGCCCATCAGTCCTCTCTACAGATACGCAGTATTTT.

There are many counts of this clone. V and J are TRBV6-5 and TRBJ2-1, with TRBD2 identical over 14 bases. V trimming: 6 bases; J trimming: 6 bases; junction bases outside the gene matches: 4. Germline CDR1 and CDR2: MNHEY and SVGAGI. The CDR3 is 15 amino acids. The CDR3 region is CASRAGLAGVNEQFF. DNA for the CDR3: TGTGCCAGCAGAGCGGGACTAGCGGGAGTCAATGAGCAGTTCTTC.

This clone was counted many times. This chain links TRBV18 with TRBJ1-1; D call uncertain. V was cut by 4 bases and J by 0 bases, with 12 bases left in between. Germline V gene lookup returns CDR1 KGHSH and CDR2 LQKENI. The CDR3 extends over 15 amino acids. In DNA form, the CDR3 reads TGTGCCAGCTCACTGGCCAGATCGATGAACACTGAAGCTTTCTTT. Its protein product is CASSLARSMNTEAFF. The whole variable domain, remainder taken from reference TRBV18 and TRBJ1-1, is NAGVMQNPRHLVRRRGQEARLRCSPMKGHSHVYWYRQLPEEGLKFMVYLQKENIIDESGMPKERFSAEFPKEGPSILRIQQVVRGDSAAYFCASSLARSMNTEAFFGQGTRLTVV.

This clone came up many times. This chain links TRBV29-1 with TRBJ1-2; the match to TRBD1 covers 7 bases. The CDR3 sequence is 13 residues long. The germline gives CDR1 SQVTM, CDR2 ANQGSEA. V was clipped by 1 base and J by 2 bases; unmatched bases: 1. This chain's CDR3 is CSVEATGNYGYTF. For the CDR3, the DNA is TGCAGCGTTGAAGCGACAGGGAACTATGGCTACACCTTC.

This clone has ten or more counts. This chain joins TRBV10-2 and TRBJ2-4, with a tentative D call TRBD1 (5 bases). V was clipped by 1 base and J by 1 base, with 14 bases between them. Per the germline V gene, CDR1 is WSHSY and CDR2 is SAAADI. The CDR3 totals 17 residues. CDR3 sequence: CASSEWSQGMAKNIQYF. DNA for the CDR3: TGCGCCAGCAGTGAGTGGTCCCAGGGTATGGCCAAAAACATTCAGTACTTC.

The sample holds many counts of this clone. Written as DNA, the CDR3 is TGTGCCAGCAGCTTAGTCCGGGGAGGGGAGCAGTACGTC. It codes for CASSLVRGGEQYV. V gene TRBV13 combines with J gene TRBJ2-7, with 7 bases matching TRBD2. CDR1 is PRHDT, CDR2 FYEKMQ, per germline (reference sequence). The CDR3 extends over 13 amino acids. V lost 1 base, J lost 7 bases, and 4 bases stayed unmatched.

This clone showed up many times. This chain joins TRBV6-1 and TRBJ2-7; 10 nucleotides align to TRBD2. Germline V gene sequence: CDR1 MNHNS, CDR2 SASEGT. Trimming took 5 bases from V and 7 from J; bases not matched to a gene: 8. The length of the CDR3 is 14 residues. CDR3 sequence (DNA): TGTGCCAGCAGTCCCCTAGCGGGAGCGGGGGAGCAGTACGTC. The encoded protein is CASSPLAGAGEQYV.

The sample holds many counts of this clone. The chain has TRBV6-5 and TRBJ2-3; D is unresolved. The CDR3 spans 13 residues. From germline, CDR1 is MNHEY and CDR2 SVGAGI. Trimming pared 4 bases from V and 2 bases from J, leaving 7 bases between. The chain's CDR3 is CASSWAHTDTQYF. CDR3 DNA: TGTGCCAGCAGTTGGGCCCACACAGATACGCAGTATTTT.

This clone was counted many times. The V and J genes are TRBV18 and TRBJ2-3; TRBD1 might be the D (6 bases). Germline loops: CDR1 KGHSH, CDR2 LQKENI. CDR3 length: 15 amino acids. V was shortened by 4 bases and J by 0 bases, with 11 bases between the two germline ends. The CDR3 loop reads CASSRNGQSTDTQYF. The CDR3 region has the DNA TGTGCCAGCTCACGAAACGGACAGAGCACAGATACGCAGTATTTT.

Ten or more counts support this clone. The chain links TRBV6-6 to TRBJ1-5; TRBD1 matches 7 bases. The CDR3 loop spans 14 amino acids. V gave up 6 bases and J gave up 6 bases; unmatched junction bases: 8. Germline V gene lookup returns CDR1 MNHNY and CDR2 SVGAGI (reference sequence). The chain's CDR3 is CASSQLDRVQPQHF. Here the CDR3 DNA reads TGTGCCAGCAGCCAACTTGACAGGGTTCAGCCCCAGCATTTT.

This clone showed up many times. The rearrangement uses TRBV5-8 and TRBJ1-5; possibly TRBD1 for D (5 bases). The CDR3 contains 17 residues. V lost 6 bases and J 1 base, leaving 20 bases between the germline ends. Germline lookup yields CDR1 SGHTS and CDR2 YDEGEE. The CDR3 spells CASTTRSQGWSNQPQHF. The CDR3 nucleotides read TGTGCCAGCACCACCCGTTCCCAGGGTTGGAGCAATCAGCCCCAGCATTTT.

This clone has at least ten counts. The CDR3 loop is CASSPSGVGTEAFF. The CDR3 DNA sequence: TGTGCCAGCTCACCTTCAGGGGTCGGGACTGAAGCTTTCTTT. The V and J genes are TRBV18 and TRBJ1-1; possible D gene TRBD1, 6 bases. The V end was cut by 3 bases, the J end by 5 bases, with 13 bases between. The CDR3 covers 14 residues. Germline CDR1 is KGHSH and CDR2 is LQKENI.

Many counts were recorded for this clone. CDR3 coding DNA: TGTGCCACAACTTCCGGCACAGGGGCCTACGAGCAGTACTTC. Translating gives CATTSGTGAYEQYF. This sequence joins TRBV15 and TRBJ2-7; 7 nucleotides line up with TRBD1. CDR1 is LNHNV and CDR2 is YYDKDF in the germline V gene (reference sequence). The CDR3 loop spans 14 amino acids. The ends lost 9 bases at V and 2 bases at J; junction bases unmatched: 10. The full variable domain, rest sourced from reference TRBV15 and TRBJ2-7, is DAMVIQNPRYQVTQFGKPVTLSCSQTLNHNVMYWYQQKSSQAPKLLFHYYDKDFNNEADTPDNFQSRRPNTSFCFLDIRSPGLGDTAMYLCATTSGTGAYEQYFGPGTRLTVT.

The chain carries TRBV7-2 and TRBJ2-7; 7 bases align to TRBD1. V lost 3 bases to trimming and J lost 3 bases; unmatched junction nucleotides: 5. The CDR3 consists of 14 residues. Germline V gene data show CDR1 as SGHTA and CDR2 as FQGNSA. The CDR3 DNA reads TGTGCCAGCAGCTTTTACAGGGGAAACTACGAGCAGTACTTC. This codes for CASSFYRGNYEQYF. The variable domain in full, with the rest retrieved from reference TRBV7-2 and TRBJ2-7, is GAGVSQSPSNKVTEKGKDVELRCDPISGHTALYWYRQSLGQGLEFLIYFQGNSAPDKSGLPSDRFSAERTGGSVSTLTIQRTQQEDSAVYLCASSFYRGNYEQYFGPGTRLTVT.

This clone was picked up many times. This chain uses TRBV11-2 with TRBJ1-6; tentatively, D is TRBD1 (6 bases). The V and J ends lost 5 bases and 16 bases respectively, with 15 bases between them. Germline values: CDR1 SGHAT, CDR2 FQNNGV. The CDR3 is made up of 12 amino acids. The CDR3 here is CASSLGDTRLHF. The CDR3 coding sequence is TGTGCCAGCAGCCTGGGGGACACCAGGCTCCACTTT.

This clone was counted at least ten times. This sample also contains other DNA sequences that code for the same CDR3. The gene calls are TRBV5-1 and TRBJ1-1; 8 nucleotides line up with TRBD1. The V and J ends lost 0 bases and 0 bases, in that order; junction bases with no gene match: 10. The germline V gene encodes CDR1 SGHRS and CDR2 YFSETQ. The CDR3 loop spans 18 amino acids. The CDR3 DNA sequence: TGCGCCAGCAGCTTGGTTAGTCCCGGGACAGGAGTGAACACTGAAGCTTTCTTT. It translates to CASSLVSPGTGVNTEAFF.

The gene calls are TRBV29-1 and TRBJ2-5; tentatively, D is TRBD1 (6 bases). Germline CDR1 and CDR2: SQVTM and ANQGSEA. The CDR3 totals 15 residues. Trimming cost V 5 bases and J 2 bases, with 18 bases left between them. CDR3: CSVKDSRAKQETQYF. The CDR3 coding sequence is TGCAGCGTTAAGGACAGCCGAGCCAAGCAAGAGACCCAGTACTTC.

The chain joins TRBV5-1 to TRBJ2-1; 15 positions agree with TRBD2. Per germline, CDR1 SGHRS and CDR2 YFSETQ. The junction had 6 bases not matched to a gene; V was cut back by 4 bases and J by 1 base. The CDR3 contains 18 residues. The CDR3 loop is CASSTGLAGGRSYNEQFF. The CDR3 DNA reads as TGCGCCAGCAGCACGGGACTAGCGGGGGGCCGTTCCTACAATGAGCAGTTCTTC.

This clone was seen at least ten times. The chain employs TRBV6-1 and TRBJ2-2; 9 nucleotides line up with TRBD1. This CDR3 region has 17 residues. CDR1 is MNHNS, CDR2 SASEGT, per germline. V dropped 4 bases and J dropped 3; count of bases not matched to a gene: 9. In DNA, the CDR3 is TGTGCCAGCAGTGCTATCCCGGGACAGGGTTACACCGGGGAGCTGTTTTTT. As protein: CASSAIPGQGYTGELFF.

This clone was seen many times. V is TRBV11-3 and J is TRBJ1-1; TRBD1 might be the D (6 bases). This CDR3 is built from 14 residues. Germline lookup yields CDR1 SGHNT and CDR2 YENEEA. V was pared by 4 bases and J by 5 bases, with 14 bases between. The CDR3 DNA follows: TGTGCCAGCAGCTCCAAAACAGGGCGGACTGAAGCTTTCTTT. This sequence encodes CASSSKTGRTEAFF.

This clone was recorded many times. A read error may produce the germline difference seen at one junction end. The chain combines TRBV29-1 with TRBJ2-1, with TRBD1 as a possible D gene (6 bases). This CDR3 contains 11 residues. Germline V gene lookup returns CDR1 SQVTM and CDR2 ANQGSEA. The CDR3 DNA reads TGTGGCACAGGGAGCAACAATGAGCAGTTCTTC. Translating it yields CGTGSNNEQFF.

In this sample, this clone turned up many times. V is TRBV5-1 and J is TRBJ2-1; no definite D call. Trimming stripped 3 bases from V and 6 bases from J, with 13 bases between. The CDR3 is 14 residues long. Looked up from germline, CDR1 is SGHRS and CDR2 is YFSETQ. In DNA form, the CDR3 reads TGCGCCAGCAGCTCCCAATCTGAGGTCAATGAGCAGTTCTTC. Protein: CASSSQSEVNEQFF.

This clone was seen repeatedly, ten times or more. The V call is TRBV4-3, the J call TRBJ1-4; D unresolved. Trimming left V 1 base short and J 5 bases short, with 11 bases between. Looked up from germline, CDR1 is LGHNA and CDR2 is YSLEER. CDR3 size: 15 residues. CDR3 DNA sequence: TGCGCCAGCAGCCAAGGGTCAGGAAAAAATGAAAAACTGTTTTTT. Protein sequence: CASSQGSGKNEKLFF.

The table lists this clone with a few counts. The CDR3 protein is CASGTGSTNEKLFF. The CDR3 region has the DNA TGTGCCAGCGGGACAGGGTCAACTAATGAAAAACTGTTTTTT. The chain joins TRBV28 to TRBJ1-4; 9 bases are a match to TRBD1. V lost 8 bases and J lost 0; bases outside the gene matches: 1. From germline, CDR1 is MDHEN and CDR2 SYDVKM. This CDR3 has 14 residues.

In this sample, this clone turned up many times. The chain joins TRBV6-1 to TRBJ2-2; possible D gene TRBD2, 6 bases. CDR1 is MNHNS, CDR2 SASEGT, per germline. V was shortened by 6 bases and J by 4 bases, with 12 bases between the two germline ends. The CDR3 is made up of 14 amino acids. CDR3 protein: CASSRLVSTGELFF. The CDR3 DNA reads TGTGCCAGCAGCCGACTAGTAAGCACCGGGGAGCTGTTTTTT.

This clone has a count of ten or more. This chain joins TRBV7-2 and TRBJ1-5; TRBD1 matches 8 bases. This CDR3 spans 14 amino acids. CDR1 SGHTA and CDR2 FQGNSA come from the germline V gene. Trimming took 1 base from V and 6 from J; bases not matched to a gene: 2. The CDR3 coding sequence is TGTGCCAGCAGCTTAGACAGGGGGGTTCAGCCCCAGCATTTT. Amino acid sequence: CASSLDRGVQPQHF.

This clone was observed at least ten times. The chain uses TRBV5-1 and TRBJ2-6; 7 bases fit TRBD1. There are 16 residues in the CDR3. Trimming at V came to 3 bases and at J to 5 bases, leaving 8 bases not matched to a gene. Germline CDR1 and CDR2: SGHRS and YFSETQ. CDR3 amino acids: CASSSTGRLRANVLTF. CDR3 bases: TGCGCCAGCAGCTCGACAGGGCGGTTGAGGGCCAACGTCCTGACTTTC.

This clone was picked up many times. Here the CDR3 reads CASSQGSSGHYEQYF. The CDR3 nucleotides read TGTGCCAGCAGTCAAGGGTCTAGCGGCCACTACGAGCAGTACTTC. The genes are TRBV5-6 and TRBJ2-7, with TRBD2 identical over 7 bases. This CDR3 comprises 15 residues. From germline, CDR1 is SGHDT and CDR2 YYEEEE. The trim removed 5 bases at V and 3 bases at J, leaving 11 bases unmatched. The whole variable domain, filled in from reference TRBV5-6 and TRBJ2-7, reads DAGVTQSPTHLIKTRGQQVTLRCSPKSGHDTVSWYQQALGQGPQFIFQYYEEEERQRGNFPDRFSGHQFPNYSSELNVNALLLGDSALYLCASSQGSSGHYEQYFGPGTRLTVT.